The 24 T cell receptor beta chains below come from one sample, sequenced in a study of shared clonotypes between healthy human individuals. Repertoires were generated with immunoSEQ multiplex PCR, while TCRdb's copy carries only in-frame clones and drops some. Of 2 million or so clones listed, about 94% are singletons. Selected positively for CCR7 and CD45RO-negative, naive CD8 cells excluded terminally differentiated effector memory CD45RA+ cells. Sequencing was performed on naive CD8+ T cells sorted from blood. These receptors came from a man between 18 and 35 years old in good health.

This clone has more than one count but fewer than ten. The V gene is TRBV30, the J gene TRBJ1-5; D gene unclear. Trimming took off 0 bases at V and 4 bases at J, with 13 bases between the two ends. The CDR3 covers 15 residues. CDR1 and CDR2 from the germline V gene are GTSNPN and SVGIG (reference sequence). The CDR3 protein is CAWSVRRALNQPQHF. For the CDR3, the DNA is TGTGCCTGGAGTGTACGTCGAGCCTTAAATCAGCCCCAGCATTTT. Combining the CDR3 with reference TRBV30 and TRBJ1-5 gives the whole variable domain SQTIHQWPATLVQPVGSPLSLECTVEGTSNPNLYWYRQAAGRGLQLLFYSVGIGQISSEVPQNLSASRPQDRQFILSSKKLLLSDSGFYLCAWSVRRALNQPQHFGDGTRLSIL.

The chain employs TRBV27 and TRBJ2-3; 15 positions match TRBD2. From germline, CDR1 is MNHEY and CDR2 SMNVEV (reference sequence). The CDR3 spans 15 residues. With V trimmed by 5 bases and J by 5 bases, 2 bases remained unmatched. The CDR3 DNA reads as TGTGCCAGCAGTATGGGACTAGCGGGAGGAGATACGCAGTATTTT. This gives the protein CASSMGLAGGDTQYF.

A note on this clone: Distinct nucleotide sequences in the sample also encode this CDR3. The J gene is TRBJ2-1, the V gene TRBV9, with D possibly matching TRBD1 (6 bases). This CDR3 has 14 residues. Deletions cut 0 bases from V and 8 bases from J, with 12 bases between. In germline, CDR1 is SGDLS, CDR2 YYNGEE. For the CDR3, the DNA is TGTGCCAGCAGCGTAGTGGGCAGGGGAGATGAGCAGTTCTTC. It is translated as CASSVVGRGDEQFF.

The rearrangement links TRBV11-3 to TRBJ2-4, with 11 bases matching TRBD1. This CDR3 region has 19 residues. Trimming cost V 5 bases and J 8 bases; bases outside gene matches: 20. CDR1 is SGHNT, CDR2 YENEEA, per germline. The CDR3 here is CASSPYEGQGGFVNDIQYF. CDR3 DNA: TGTGCCAGCAGCCCCTACGAGGGACAGGGGGGATTTGTTAATGACATTCAGTACTTC.

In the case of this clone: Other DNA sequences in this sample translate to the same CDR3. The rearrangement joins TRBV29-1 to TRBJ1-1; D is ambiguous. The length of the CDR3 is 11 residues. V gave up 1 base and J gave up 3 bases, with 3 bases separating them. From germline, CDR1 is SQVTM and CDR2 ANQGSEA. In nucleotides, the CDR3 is TGCAGCGTTGAAGGGGACACTGAAGCTTTCTTT. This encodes CSVEGDTEAFF.

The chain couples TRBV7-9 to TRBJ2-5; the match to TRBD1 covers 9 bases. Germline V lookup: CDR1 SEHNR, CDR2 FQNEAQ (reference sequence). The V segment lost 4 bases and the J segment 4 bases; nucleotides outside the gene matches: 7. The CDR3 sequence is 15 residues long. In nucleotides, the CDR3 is TGTGCCAGCAGCTCAATACAGGGGGCTGGAGAGACCCAGTACTTC. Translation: CASSSIQGAGETQYF.

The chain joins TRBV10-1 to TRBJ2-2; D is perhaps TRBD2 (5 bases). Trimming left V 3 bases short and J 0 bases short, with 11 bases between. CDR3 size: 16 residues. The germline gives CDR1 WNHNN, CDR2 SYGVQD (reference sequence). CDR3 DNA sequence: TGCGCCAGCAGTGATTATCCGGGGACGAACACCGGGGAGCTGTTTTTT. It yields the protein CASSDYPGTNTGELFF.

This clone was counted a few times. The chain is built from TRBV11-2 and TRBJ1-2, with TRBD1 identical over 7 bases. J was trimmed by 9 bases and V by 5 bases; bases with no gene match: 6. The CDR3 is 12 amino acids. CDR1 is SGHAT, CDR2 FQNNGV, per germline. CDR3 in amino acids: CASSSTGDSYTF. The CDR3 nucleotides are TGTGCCAGCAGCAGCACAGGGGATAGCTACACCTTC.

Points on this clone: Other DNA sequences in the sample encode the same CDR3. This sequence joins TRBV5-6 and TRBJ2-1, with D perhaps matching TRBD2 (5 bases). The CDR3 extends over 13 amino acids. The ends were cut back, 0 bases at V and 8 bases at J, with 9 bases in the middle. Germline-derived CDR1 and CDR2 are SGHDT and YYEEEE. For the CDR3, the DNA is TGTGCCAGCAGCTTGGGTCTAGCTGATGAGCAGTTCTTC. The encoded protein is CASSLGLADEQFF.

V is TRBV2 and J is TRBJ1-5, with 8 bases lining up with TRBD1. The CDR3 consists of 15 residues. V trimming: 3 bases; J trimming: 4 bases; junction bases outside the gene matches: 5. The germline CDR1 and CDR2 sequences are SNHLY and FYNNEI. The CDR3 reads CASSDRDRPNQPQHF. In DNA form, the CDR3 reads TGTGCCAGCAGTGACAGGGACAGGCCTAATCAGCCCCAGCATTTT.

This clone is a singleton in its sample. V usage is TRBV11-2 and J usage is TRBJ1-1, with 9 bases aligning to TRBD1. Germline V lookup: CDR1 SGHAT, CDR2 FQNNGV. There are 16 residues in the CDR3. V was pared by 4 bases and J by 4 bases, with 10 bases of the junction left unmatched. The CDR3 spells CASSSVTGGAGTEAFF. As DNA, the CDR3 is TGTGCCAGCAGCTCCGTTACAGGGGGCGCGGGCACTGAAGCTTTCTTT.

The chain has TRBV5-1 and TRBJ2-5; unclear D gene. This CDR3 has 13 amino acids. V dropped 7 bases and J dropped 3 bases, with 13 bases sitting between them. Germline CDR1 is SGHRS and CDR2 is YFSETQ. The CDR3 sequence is CASANHLEETQYF. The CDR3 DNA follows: TGCGCCAGCGCAAACCACTTGGAAGAGACCCAGTACTTC.

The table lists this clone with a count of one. The CDR3 sequence is CASSLGDSDPLHF. The CDR3, as DNA: TGTGCCAGCAGCTTAGGGGACAGCGACCCCCTCCACTTT. J is TRBJ1-6 and V is TRBV13, with D maybe TRBD1 (6 bases). V was cut by 0 bases and J by 13 bases, with 10 bases left in between. The CDR3 loop spans 13 amino acids. Looked up from germline, CDR1 is PRHDT and CDR2 is FYEKMQ (reference sequence).

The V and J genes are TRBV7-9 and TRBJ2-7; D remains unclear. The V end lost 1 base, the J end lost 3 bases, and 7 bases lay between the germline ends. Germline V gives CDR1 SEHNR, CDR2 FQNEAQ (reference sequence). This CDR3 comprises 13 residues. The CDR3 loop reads CASSLGEVYEQYF. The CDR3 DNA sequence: TGTGCCAGCAGCTTAGGAGAGGTCTACGAGCAGTACTTC.

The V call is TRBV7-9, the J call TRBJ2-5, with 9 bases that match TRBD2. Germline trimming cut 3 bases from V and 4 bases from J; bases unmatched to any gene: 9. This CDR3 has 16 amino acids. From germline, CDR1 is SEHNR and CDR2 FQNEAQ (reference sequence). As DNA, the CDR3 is TGTGCCAGCAGCTTCACGACTAGCGGTGGTTTAGAGACCCAGTACTTC. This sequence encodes CASSFTTSGGLETQYF.

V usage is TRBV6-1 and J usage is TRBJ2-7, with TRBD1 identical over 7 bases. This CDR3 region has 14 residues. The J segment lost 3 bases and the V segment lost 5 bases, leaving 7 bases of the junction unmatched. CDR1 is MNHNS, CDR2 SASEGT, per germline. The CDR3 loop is CASSPTGQVYEQYF. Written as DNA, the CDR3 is TGTGCCAGCAGTCCTACCGGACAGGTCTACGAGCAGTACTTC.

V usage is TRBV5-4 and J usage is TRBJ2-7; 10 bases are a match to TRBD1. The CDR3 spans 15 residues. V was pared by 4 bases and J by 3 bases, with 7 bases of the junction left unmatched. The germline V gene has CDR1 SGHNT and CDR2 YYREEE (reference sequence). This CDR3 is CASSVPGQGIYEQYF. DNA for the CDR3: TGTGCCAGCAGCGTACCGGGACAGGGGATCTACGAGCAGTACTTC.

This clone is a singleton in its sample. The CDR3 here is CASSLAPQTYTSTDTQYF. Here the CDR3 DNA reads TGTGCCAGCAGCTTGGCTCCCCAGACATATACTAGCACAGATACGCAGTATTTT. The chain recombines TRBV11-1 with TRBJ2-3; no definite D call. V was clipped by 3 bases and J by 0 bases, with 19 bases between them. Germline V gene lookup returns CDR1 SGHAT and CDR2 FQDESV (reference sequence). The CDR3 runs 18 residues.

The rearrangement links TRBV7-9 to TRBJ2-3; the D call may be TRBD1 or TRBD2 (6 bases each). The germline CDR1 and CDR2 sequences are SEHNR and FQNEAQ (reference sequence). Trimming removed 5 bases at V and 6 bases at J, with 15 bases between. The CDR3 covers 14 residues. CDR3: CASSHSRGPDTQYF. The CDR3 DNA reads TGTGCCAGCAGCCATAGTCGGGGGCCGGATACGCAGTATTTT.

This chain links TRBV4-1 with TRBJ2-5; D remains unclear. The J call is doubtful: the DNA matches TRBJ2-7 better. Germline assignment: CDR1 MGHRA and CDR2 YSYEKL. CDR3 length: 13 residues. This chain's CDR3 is CASSVTVAYEQYF. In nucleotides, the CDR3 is TGCGCCAGCAGTGTCACGGTCGCCTACGAGCAGTACTTC.

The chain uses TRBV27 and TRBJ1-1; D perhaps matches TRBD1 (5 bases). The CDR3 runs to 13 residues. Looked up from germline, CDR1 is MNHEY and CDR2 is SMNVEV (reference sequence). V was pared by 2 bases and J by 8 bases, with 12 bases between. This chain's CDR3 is CASSLTTGVEAFF. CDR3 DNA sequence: TGTGCCAGCAGTTTAACGACGGGGGTCGAAGCTTTCTTT.

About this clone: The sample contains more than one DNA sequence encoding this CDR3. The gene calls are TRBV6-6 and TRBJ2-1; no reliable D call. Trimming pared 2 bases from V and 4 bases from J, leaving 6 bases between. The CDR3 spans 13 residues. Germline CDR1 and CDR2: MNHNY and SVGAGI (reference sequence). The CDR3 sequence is CASSYTRYNEQFF. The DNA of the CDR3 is TGTGCCAGCAGTTACACCCGATACAATGAGCAGTTCTTC.

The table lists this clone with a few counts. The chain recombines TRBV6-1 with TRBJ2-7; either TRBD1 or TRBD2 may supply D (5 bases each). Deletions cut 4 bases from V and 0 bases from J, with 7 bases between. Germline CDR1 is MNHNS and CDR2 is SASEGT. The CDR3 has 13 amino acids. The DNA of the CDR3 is TGTGCCAGCAGTGTGGGGACCTCCTACGAGCAGTACTTC. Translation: CASSVGTSYEQYF.

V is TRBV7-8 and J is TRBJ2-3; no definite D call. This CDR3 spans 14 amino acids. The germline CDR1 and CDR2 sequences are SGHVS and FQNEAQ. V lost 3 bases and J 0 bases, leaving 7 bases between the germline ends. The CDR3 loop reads CASSFERSTDTQYF. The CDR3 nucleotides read TGTGCCAGCAGCTTCGAACGGAGCACAGATACGCAGTATTTT.